This TCR beta chain originates from a study of T cells after yellow fever vaccination. Germline CDR1 SGHNT, CDR2 YYREEE (reference sequence). Trimming cost V 6 bases and J 3 bases; bases outside gene matches: 3. The CDR3 is made up of 13 amino acids. The table lists this clonotype with a few counts. TCRdb redid the calling of the 5' RACE reads with MiXCR, one entry per CDR3 protein. The sample lists under 55,000 distinct CDR3 sequences, 6.6% occurring once. The sequence was collected from a man between 18 and 35 years old who received the YFV17D yellow fever vaccine. The chain joins TRBV5-4 to TRBJ2-7; 10 bases match TRBD1. Source: CD8+ T cells not binding an NS4B(214-222) dextramer, sorted from PBMCs, taken 45 days after the first yellow fever vaccination. This CDR3 is CASTRDRGYEQYV. In DNA, the CDR3 is TGTGCCAGCACTCGGGACAGGGGCTACGAGCAGTACGTC.